The 30 T cell receptor beta chains below come from one sample, sequenced in a study of T-cell reconstitution after alpha-beta-depleted transplantation in children. Unique molecular identifiers tagged the TCRbeta library. TCRdb passed the PCR reads through MiXCR, listing each CDR3 protein once. The table records over 70,000 distinct CDR3 sequences, about 8% of them present only once. The source was PBMCs from the stem cell graft donor, collected from the stem cell graft. The receptors here all came from a human donor who donated a stem cell graft to a child with congenital amegakaryocytic thrombocytopenia.

There are many counts of this clonotype. The chain links TRBV11-2 to TRBJ2-1, with D perhaps matching TRBD1 or TRBD2 (5 bases each). Trimming pared 0 bases from V and 3 bases from J, leaving 24 bases between. CDR1 SGHAT and CDR2 FQNNGV come from the germline V gene. The CDR3 covers 20 residues. DNA for the CDR3: TGTGCCAGCAGCTTAGAAGGTTCAAGCGGACAATCGCTGATCTACAATGAGCAGTTCTTC. It yields the protein CASSLEGSSGQSLIYNEQFF.

This clonotype came up many times. This chain joins TRBV7-2 and TRBJ2-3; D gene ambiguous. This CDR3 is 14 amino acids long. Trimming took off 5 bases at V and 4 bases at J, with 13 bases between the two ends. Per the germline V gene, CDR1 is SGHTA and CDR2 is FQGNSA. For the CDR3, the DNA is TGTGCCAGCAGCCTCGCACGGGCGGCAGATACGCAGTATTTT. Translated, it gives CASSLARAADTQYF.

This clonotype was seen ten or more times. This chain uses TRBV11-2 with TRBJ2-5, with 8 bases fitting TRBD2. Germline loops: CDR1 SGHAT, CDR2 FQNNGV. The CDR3 totals 15 residues. V was pared by 5 bases and J by 0 bases, with 5 bases of the junction left unmatched. DNA of the CDR3: TGTGCCAGCAGCCTGGGACTAGGGTACCAAGAGACCCAGTACTTC. It codes for CASSLGLGYQETQYF. The complete variable domain, with remaining parts taken from reference TRBV11-2 and TRBJ2-5, reads EAGVAQSPRYKIIEKRQSVAFWCNPISGHATLYWYQQILGQGPKLLIQFQNNGVVDDSQLPKDRFSAERLKGVDSTLKIQPAKLEDSAVYLCASSLGLGYQETQYFGPGTRLLVL.

In this sample, this clonotype turned up many times. The V gene is TRBV18, the J gene TRBJ1-2, with D possibly matching TRBD1 (6 bases). Trimming removed 6 bases at V and 7 bases at J, with 24 bases between. There are 16 residues in the CDR3. Germline V lookup: CDR1 KGHSH, CDR2 LQKENI. The CDR3 nucleotides are TGTGCCAGCTCCCCGGAGACAGGCGCGGGAGGCGGTGGCTACACCTTC. This gives the protein CASSPETGAGGGGYTF.

V and J are TRBV4-1 and TRBJ2-7; 8 positions agree with TRBD2. With V trimmed by 1 base and J by 8 bases, 13 bases remained unmatched. Germline-derived CDR1 and CDR2 are MGHRA and YSYEKL. The CDR3 spans 16 residues. The CDR3 DNA follows: TGCGCCAGCAGCCAAGGAGAGGGGGTAGCGGGGCTCAAGCAGTACTTC. This codes for CASSQGEGVAGLKQYF.

This clonotype counts as medium-sized. The chain combines TRBV12-3 or TRBV12-4 with TRBJ1-1, with D possibly being TRBD1 (5 bases). This CDR3 comprises 15 residues. Trimming shortened V by 6 bases and J by 0 bases, and 14 bases separated the two germline ends. CDR3 nucleotide sequence: TGTGCCAGCAGCTATACGGGACTCATGAACACTGAAGCTTTCTTT. This encodes CASSYTGLMNTEAFF.

This clonotype appeared many times. The V call is TRBV7-3, the J call TRBJ1-1, with a tentative D call TRBD1 (5 bases). The CDR3 is made up of 13 amino acids. Trimming shortened V by 2 bases and J by 6 bases, and 10 bases separated the two germline ends. Germline-derived CDR1 and CDR2 are SGHTA and FQGTGA. CDR3: CASSLQGRSEAFF. The DNA for the CDR3 is TGTGCCAGCAGCTTACAGGGAAGGTCTGAAGCTTTCTTT.

This clonotype was seen repeatedly, ten times or more. The V gene is TRBV7-9, the J gene TRBJ2-1; the match to TRBD2 covers 11 bases. The CDR3 totals 17 residues. Germline values: CDR1 SEHNR, CDR2 FQNEAQ (reference sequence). J lost 2 bases, V lost 0 bases, and 3 bases had no gene match. CDR3 amino acids: CASSLALLAGAYNEQFF. CDR3 coding DNA: TGTGCCAGCAGCTTAGCCCTACTAGCGGGGGCCTACAATGAGCAGTTCTTC.

This clonotype was counted ten times or more. The gene calls are TRBV7-2 and TRBJ2-6; unclear D gene. V was cut by 1 base and J by 4 bases, with 5 bases left in between. This CDR3 spans 14 amino acids. Germline V CDR1 and CDR2: SGHTA, FQGNSA. The CDR3: CASSLDVGANVLTF. CDR3 DNA: TGTGCCAGCAGCTTAGATGTAGGGGCCAACGTCCTGACTTTC.

The genes are TRBV5-5 and TRBJ1-2; D is uncertain. This CDR3 has 14 amino acids. Germline V gene lookup returns CDR1 SGHKS and CDR2 YYEKEE (reference sequence). V shed 1 base and J shed 4 bases, with 11 bases lying between them. CDR3 bases: TGTGCCAGCAGCTTGTTGCAGCAAATCTATGGCTACACCTTC. Translated: CASSLLQQIYGYTF.

This clonotype was observed at least ten times. The V call is TRBV29-1, the J call TRBJ2-7; TRBD2 aligns across 11 bases. The germline gives CDR1 SQVTM, CDR2 ANQGSEA. This CDR3 region has 14 residues. The V segment lost 4 bases and the J segment 6 bases; nucleotides outside the gene matches: 8. CDR3 sequence reads: CSVVVAGGPFEQYF. CDR3 coding DNA: TGCAGCGTTGTCGTAGCGGGAGGGCCCTTCGAGCAGTACTTC.

This clonotype was observed at least ten times. The gene calls are TRBV5-1 and TRBJ2-7; D perhaps matches TRBD2 (6 bases). Trimming removed 1 base at V and 3 bases at J, with 8 bases between. The CDR3 runs 13 residues. From germline, CDR1 is SGHRS and CDR2 YFSETQ. CDR3 bases: TGCGCCAGCAGCTTGCGGGGGAACTACGAGCAGTACTTC. It is translated as CASSLRGNYEQYF.

There are many counts of this clonotype. The V and J genes are TRBV3-1 and TRBJ1-4; the match to TRBD1 covers 8 bases. Trimming removed 1 base from V and 6 bases from J; junction bases left unmatched: 7. Germline values: CDR1 LGHDT, CDR2 YNNKEL (reference sequence). The CDR3 sequence is 16 residues long. The CDR3 DNA is TGTGCCAGCAGCCAAGCGCCCACAGGGGGGGATGAAAAACTGTTTTTT. It yields the protein CASSQAPTGGDEKLFF.

Ten or more counts support this clonotype. The chain links TRBV28 to TRBJ2-7, with D unresolved. V lost 5 bases, J lost 0 bases, and 8 bases lay in between. CDR3 length: 13 amino acids. The germline CDR1 and CDR2 sequences are MDHEN and SYDVKM. CDR3 nucleotide sequence: TGTGCCAGCAGTGACTTTGTCTCCTACGAGCAGTACTTC. Amino acid sequence: CASSDFVSYEQYF.

This clonotype was seen many times. The J gene is TRBJ1-2, the V gene TRBV6-5; 8 nucleotides align to TRBD1. The CDR3 sequence is 15 residues long. The V gene end was trimmed by 0 bases and the J gene end by 8 bases; junction bases not matched to a gene: 8. Germline V CDR1 and CDR2: MNHEY, SVGAGI. In DNA, the CDR3 is TGTGCCAGCAGTTACTCGTATGCGGACAGGGCCGGCTACACCTTC. Translated: CASSYSYADRAGYTF.

This clonotype was counted at least ten times. The rearrangement joins TRBV7-9 to TRBJ1-4; D is unclear. Germline loops: CDR1 SEHNR, CDR2 FQNEAQ (reference sequence). V was clipped by 2 bases and J by 7 bases, with 17 bases between them. The CDR3 is 16 residues long. This chain's CDR3 is CASSLFRGPKGEKLFF. Here the CDR3 DNA reads TGTGCCAGCAGCTTATTCCGCGGACCCAAGGGTGAAAAACTGTTTTTT.

This clonotype appeared a few times. This chain joins TRBV14 and TRBJ1-5; 9 nucleotides line up with TRBD1. This CDR3 contains 18 residues. The junction had 19 bases not matched to a gene; V was cut back by 7 bases and J by 6 bases. Germline lookup yields CDR1 SGHDN and CDR2 FVKESK. The CDR3 loop reads CASTPRSGGQGGGQPQHF. DNA of the CDR3: TGTGCCAGCACGCCTCGATCGGGGGGACAGGGAGGGGGTCAGCCCCAGCATTTT. The full variable domain, rest sourced from reference TRBV14 and TRBJ1-5, is EAGVTQFPSHSVIEKGQTVTLRCDPISGHDNLYWYRRVMGKEIKFLLHFVKESKQDESGMPNNRFLAERTGGTYSTLKVQPAELEDSGVYFCASTPRSGGQGGGQPQHFGDGTRLSIL.

This clonotype appeared a few times. This sequence joins TRBV5-1 and TRBJ1-3; no clear D gene. The V end lost 3 bases, the J end lost 0 bases, and 7 bases lay between the germline ends. Germline CDR1 reads SGHRS; CDR2 reads YFSETQ. The CDR3 covers 14 residues. CDR3 sequence: CASSSDFSGNTIYF. The CDR3 DNA is TGCGCCAGCAGCTCCGACTTCTCTGGAAACACCATATATTTT.

The V call is TRBV4-1, the J call TRBJ2-7; a weak D match, TRBD2 (5 bases). The CDR3 runs 15 residues. CDR1 MGHRA and CDR2 YSYEKL come from the germline V gene. V lost 3 bases to trimming and J lost 1 base, with 13 bases between them. The DNA for the CDR3 is TGCGCCAGCAGCCAGACGGGAATTGATTCCTACGAGCAGTACTTC. It is translated as CASSQTGIDSYEQYF.

This clonotype was observed many times. The gene calls are TRBV20-1 and TRBJ1-2; 7 bases match TRBD1. V lost 1 base, J lost 4 bases, and 12 bases stayed unmatched. CDR1 and CDR2 from the germline V gene are DFQATT and SNEGSKA (reference sequence). This CDR3 comprises 16 residues. CDR3 protein: CSARVIARGALYGYTF. As DNA, the CDR3 is TGCAGTGCTAGAGTAATTGCCAGGGGGGCACTCTATGGCTACACCTTC.

This clonotype was counted many times. In DNA form, the CDR3 reads TGTGCCACCAGCGCGGACAGGGCCGGATACAATGAGCAGTTCTTC. Translation: CATSADRAGYNEQFF. The gene calls are TRBV15 and TRBJ2-1; 8 positions agree with TRBD1. V dropped 5 bases and J dropped 4; count of bases not matched to a gene: 7. The CDR3 sequence is 15 residues long. Germline CDR1 LNHNV, CDR2 YYDKDF (reference sequence).

This clonotype was seen at least ten times. This chain joins TRBV7-2 and TRBJ2-3; D not resolved. CDR3 length: 13 residues. Trimming cost V 5 bases and J 9 bases, with 15 bases left between them. Germline CDR1 is SGHTA and CDR2 is FQGNSA. CDR3 bases: TGTGCCAGCAGCCTCGATAGGATGTCAACGCAGTATTTT. Translated: CASSLDRMSTQYF.

This clonotype showed up many times. The chain is built from TRBV16 and TRBJ2-1; D could derive from TRBD1 or TRBD2 (5 bases each). Germline CDR1 and CDR2: KGHSY and FQNENV. This CDR3 spans 13 amino acids. V was trimmed by 2 bases and J by 4 bases, leaving 6 bases between them. CDR3 protein: CASSQGGYNEQFF. The CDR3 DNA reads TGTGCCAGCAGCCAAGGGGGTTACAATGAGCAGTTCTTC.

This clonotype has at least ten counts. V and J are TRBV20-1 and TRBJ2-5, with D maybe TRBD2 (5 bases). Trimming removed 0 bases from V and 0 bases from J, with 11 bases in between. Germline V gene lookup returns CDR1 DFQATT and CDR2 SNEGSKA (reference sequence). The CDR3 is made up of 15 amino acids. The DNA of the CDR3 is TGCAGTGCTAGAGATCACCGGCGGGACCAAGAGACCCAGTACTTC. Translation: CSARDHRRDQETQYF.

This clonotype was seen many times. V is TRBV29-1 and J is TRBJ1-6; TRBD1 agrees at 8 bases. This CDR3 comprises 13 residues. The germline gives CDR1 SQVTM, CDR2 ANQGSEA. The junction had 3 bases not matched to a gene; V was cut back by 4 bases and J by 7 bases. In DNA form, the CDR3 reads TGCAGCGTTGGACAGGGGATCAATTCACCCCTCCACTTT. Its translation: CSVGQGINSPLHF.

This clonotype was counted ten times or more. The chain uses TRBV28 and TRBJ1-1; 9 bases line up with TRBD1. The CDR3 runs to 16 residues. Germline CDR1 and CDR2: MDHEN and SYDVKM. Germline trimming cut 2 bases from V and 5 bases from J; bases unmatched to any gene: 9. The CDR3 region is CASSLDTGQGNTEAFF. CDR3 coding DNA: TGTGCCAGCAGTTTAGACACGGGACAGGGAAATACTGAAGCTTTCTTT.

The chain couples TRBV7-8 to TRBJ2-3; 7 bases line up with TRBD2. V was pared by 1 base and J by 0 bases, with 4 bases of the junction left unmatched. The CDR3 spans 16 residues. In germline, CDR1 is SGHVS, CDR2 FQNEAQ. The CDR3, as DNA: TGTGCCAGCAGCTTAGAGCGGGATCATAGCACAGATACGCAGTATTTT. It translates to CASSLERDHSTDTQYF. Looking up the rest from reference TRBV7-8 and TRBJ2-3 gives the full variable domain: GAGVSQSPRYKVAKRGQDVALRCDPISGHVSLFWYQQALGQGPEFLTYFQNEAQLDKSGLPSDRFFAERPEGSVSTLKIQRTQQEDSAVYLCASSLERDHSTDTQYFGPGTRLTVL.

This clonotype was detected only a few times. The CDR3, as DNA: TGTGCCAGCAGCTTAACTAAGGTCACTGAAGCTTTCTTT. Protein product: CASSLTKVTEAFF. The V call is TRBV11-2, the J call TRBJ1-1; D remains ambiguous. Germline loops: CDR1 SGHAT, CDR2 FQNNGV. V lost 2 bases and J lost 4, with 8 bases in between. The CDR3 is 13 residues long.

This clonotype was observed many times. The rearrangement links TRBV5-1 to TRBJ2-3, with TRBD2 identical over 13 bases. Trimming removed 4 bases from V and 0 bases from J; junction bases left unmatched: 2. Germline V gene data show CDR1 as SGHRS and CDR2 as YFSETQ. This CDR3 contains 16 residues. Here the CDR3 reads CASSGTSGTSTDTQYF. DNA of the CDR3: TGCGCCAGCAGCGGGACTAGCGGGACTAGCACAGATACGCAGTATTTT.

The sample holds many counts of this clonotype. The chain uses TRBV5-1 and TRBJ1-6, with D uncertain. The germline CDR1 and CDR2 sequences are SGHRS and YFSETQ. The CDR3 consists of 17 residues. V was trimmed by 0 bases and J by 11 bases, leaving 21 bases between them. The CDR3 sequence is CASSLDGMASGIAPLHF. DNA of the CDR3: TGCGCCAGCAGCTTGGACGGGATGGCCAGCGGAATTGCACCCCTCCACTTT.